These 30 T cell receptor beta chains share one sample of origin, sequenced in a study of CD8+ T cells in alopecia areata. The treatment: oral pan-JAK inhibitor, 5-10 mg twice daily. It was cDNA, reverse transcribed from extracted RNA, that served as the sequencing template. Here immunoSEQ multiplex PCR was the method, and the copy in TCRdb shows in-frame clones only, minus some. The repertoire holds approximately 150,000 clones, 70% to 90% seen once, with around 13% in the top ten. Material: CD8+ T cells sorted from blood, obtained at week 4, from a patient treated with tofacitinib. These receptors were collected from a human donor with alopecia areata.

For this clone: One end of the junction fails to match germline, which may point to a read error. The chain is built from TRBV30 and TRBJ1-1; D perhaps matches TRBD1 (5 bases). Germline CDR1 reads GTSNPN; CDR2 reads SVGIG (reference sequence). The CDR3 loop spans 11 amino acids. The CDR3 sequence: CAWSAGTEDFF. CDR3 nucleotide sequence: TGTGCCTGGAGTGCTGGGACGGAAGATTTCTTT.

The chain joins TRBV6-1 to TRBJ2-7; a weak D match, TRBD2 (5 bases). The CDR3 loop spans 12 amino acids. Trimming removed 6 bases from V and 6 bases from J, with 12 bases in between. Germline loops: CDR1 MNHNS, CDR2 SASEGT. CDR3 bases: TGTGCCAGCAGAGGACTCCTCGGCGAGCAGTACTTC. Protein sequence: CASRGLLGEQYF.

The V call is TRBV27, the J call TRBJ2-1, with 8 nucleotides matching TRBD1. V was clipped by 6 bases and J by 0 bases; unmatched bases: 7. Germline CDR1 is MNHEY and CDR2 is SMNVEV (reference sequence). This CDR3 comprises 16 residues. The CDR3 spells CASSPDRESSYNEQFF. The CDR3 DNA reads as TGTGCCAGCAGCCCGGACAGGGAGAGCTCCTACAATGAGCAGTTCTTC.

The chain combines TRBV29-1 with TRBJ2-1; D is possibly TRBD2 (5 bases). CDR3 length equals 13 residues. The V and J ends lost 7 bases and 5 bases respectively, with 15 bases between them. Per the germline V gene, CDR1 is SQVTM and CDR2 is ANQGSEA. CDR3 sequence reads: CSAGGFSHNEQFF. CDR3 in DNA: TGCAGCGCCGGAGGCTTTTCCCACAATGAGCAGTTCTTC.

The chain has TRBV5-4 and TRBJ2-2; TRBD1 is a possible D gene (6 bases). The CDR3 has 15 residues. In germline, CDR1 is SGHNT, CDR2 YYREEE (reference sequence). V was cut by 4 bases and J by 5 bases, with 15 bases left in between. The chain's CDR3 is CASSLWDIRTGELFF. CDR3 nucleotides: TGTGCCAGCAGCCTTTGGGACATTCGGACCGGGGAGCTGTTTTTT. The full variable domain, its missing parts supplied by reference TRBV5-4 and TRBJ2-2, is ETGVTQSPTHLIKTRGQQVTLRCSSQSGHNTVSWYQQALGQGPQFIFQYYREEENGRGNFPPRFSGLQFPNYSSELNVNALELDDSALYLCASSLWDIRTGELFFGEGSRLTVL.

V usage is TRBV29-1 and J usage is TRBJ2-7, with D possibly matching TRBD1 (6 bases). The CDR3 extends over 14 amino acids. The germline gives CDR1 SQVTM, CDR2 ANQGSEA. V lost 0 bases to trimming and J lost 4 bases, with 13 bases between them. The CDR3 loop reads CSVEDSGAEYEQYF. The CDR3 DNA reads TGCAGCGTTGAAGATTCAGGGGCCGAGTACGAGCAGTACTTC.

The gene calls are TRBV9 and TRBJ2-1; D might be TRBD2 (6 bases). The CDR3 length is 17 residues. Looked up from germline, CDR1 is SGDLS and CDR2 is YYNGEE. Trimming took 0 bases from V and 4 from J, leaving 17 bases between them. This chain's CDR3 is CASSVEASATTYNEQFF. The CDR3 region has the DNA TGTGCCAGCAGCGTAGAGGCTAGCGCCACAACTTACAATGAGCAGTTCTTC.

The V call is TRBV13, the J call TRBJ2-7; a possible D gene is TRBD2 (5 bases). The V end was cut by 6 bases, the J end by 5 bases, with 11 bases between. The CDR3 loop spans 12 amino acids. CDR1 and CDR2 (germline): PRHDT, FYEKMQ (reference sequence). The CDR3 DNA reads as TGTGCCAGCAGGGCCTCGGAGGACGAGCAGTACTTC. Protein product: CASRASEDEQYF.

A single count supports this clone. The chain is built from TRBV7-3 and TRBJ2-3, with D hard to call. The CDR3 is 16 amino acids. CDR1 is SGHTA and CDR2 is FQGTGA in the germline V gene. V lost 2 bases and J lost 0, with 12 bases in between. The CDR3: CASSLGDVGSTDTQYF. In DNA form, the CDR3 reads TGTGCCAGCAGCTTAGGTGACGTTGGTAGCACAGATACGCAGTATTTT.

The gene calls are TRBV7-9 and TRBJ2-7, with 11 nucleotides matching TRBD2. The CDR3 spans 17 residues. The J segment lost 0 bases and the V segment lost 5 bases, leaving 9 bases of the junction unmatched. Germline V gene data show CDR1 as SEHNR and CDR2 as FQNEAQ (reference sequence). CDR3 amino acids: CASSLGTSGVSSYEQYF. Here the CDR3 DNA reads TGTGCCAGCAGCCTCGGGACTAGCGGAGTAAGCTCCTACGAGCAGTACTTC.

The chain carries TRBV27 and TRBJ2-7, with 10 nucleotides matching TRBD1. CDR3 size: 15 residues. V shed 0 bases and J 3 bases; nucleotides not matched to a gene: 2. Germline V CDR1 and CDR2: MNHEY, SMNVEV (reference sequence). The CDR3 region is CASSLSGQGLYEQYF. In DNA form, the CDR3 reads TGTGCCAGCAGTTTATCGGGACAGGGGCTCTACGAGCAGTACTTC.

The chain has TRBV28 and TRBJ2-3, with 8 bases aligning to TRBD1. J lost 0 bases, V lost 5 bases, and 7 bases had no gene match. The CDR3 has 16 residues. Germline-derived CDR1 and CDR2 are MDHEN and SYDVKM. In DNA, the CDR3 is TGTGCCAGCAGTCTCTCGGGGACAGGCAGCACAGATACGCAGTATTTT. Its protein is CASSLSGTGSTDTQYF.

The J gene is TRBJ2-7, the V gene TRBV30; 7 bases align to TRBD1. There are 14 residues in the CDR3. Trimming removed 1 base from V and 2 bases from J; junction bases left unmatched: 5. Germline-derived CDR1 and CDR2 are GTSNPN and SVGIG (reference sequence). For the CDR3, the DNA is TGTGCCTGGAGTGGGCCGGGACAGACCTACGAGCAGTACTTC. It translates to CAWSGPGQTYEQYF.

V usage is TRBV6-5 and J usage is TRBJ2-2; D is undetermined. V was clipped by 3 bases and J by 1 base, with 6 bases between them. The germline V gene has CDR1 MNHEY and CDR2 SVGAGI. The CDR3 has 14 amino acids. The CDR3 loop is CASSYSGNTGELFF. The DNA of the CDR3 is TGTGCCAGCAGTTATTCGGGGAACACCGGGGAGCTGTTTTTT.

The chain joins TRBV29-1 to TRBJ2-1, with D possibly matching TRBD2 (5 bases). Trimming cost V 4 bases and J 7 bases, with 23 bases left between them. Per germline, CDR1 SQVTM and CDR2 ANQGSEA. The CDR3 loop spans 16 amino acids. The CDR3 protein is CSVGLVYGELENEQFF. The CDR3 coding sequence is TGCAGCGTTGGATTAGTTTACGGGGAATTAGAAAATGAGCAGTTCTTC.

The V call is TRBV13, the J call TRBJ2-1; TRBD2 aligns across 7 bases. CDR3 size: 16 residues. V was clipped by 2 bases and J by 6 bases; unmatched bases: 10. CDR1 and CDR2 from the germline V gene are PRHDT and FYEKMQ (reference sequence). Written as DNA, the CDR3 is TGTGCCAGCAGCTTATGGTTAGCGGGTAAGGGCAATGAGCAGTTCTTC. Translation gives CASSLWLAGKGNEQFF.

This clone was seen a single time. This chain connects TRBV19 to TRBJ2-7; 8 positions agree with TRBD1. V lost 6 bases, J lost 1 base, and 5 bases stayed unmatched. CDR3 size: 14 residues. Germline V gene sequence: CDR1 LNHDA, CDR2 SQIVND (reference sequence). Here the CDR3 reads CASSAGQGSYEQYF. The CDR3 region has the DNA TGTGCCAGTAGCGCCGGACAGGGTTCCTACGAGCAGTACTTC.

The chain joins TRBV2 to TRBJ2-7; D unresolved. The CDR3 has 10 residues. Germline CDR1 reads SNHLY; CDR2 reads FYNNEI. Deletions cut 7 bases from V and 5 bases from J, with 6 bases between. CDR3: CASKDDEQYF. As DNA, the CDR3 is TGTGCCAGCAAGGACGACGAGCAGTACTTC.

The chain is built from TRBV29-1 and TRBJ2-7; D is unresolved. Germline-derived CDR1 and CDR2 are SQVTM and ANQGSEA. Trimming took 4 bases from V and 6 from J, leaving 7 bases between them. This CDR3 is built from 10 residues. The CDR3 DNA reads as TGCAGCGTTGGGGCTAGCGAGCAGTACTTC. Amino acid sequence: CSVGASEQYF.

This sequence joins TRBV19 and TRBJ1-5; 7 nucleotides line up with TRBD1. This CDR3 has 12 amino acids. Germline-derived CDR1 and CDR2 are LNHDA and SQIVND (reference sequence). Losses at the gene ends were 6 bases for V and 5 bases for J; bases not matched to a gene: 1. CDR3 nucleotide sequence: TGTGCCAGTAGGACAGGGCATCAGCCCCAGCATTTT. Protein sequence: CASRTGHQPQHF.

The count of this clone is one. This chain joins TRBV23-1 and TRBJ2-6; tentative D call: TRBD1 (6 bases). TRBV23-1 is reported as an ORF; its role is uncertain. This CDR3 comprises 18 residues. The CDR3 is CAGRQPGHRTSGANVLTF. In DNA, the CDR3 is TGCGCAGGTCGACAACCGGGACACAGGACCTCTGGGGCCAACGTCCTGACTTTC.

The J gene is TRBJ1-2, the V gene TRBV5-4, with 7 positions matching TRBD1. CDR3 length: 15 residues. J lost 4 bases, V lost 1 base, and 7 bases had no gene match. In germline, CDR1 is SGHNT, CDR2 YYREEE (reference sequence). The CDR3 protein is CASSLKGGQPYGYTF. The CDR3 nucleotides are TGTGCCAGCAGCTTGAAAGGGGGACAGCCCTATGGCTACACCTTC.

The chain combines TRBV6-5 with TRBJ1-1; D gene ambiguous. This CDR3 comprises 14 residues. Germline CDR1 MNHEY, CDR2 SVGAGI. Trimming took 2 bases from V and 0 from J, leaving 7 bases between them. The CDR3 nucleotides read TGTGCCAGCAGTTACGAAGCCATGAACACTGAAGCTTTCTTT. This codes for CASSYEAMNTEAFF.

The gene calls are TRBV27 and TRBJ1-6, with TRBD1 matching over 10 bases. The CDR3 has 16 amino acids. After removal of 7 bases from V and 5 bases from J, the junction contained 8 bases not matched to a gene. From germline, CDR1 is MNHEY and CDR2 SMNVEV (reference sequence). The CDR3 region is CASILTGGVNNSPLHF. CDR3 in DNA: TGTGCCAGCATTTTGACAGGGGGCGTCAATAATTCACCCCTCCACTTT.

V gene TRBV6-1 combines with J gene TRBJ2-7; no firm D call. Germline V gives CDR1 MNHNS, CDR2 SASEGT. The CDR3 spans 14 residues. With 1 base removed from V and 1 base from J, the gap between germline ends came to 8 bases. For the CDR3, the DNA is TGTGCCAGCAGTGAAGAGACTGCTTCCTACGAGCAGTACTTC. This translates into CASSEETASYEQYF.

CDR3 protein: CASRGAGLVAFF. The CDR3 DNA reads as TGTGCCAGCAGGGGGGCAGGGCTCGTAGCTTTCTTT. The chain recombines TRBV2 with TRBJ1-1; D possibly corresponds to TRBD1 (6 bases). V was shortened by 6 bases and J by 10 bases, with 15 bases between the two germline ends. CDR1 SNHLY and CDR2 FYNNEI come from the germline V gene. This CDR3 comprises 12 residues.

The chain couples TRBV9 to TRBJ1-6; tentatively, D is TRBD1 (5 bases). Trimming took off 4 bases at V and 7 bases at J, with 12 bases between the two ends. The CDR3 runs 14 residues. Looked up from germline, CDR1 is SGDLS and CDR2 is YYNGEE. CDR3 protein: CASSPNRGNSPLHF. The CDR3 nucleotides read TGTGCCAGCAGCCCAAATCGGGGGAATTCACCCCTCCACTTT. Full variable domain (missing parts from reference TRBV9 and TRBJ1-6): DSGVTQTPKHLITATGQRVTLRCSPRSGDLSVYWYQQSLDQGLQFLIQYYNGEERAKGNILERFSAQQFPDLHSELNLSSLELGDSALYFCASSPNRGNSPLHFGNGTRLTVT.

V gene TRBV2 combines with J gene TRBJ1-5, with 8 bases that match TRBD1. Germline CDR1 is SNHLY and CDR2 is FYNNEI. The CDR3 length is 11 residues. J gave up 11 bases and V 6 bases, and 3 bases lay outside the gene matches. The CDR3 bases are TGTGCCAGCAGGACAGGGGCAGCCCAGCATTTT. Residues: CASRTGAAQHF.

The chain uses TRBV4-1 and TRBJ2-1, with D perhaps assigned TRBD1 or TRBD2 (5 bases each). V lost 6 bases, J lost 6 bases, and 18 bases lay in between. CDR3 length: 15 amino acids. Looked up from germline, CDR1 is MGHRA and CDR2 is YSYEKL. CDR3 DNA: TGCGCCAGCAGGGGGGTTGGGCGGGTTGGCAATGAGCAGTTCTTC. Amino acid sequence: CASRGVGRVGNEQFF.

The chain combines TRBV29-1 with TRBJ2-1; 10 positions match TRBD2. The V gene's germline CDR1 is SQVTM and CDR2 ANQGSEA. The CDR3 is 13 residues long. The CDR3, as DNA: TGCAGTCACCCTAGCGGGGGCCTCAATGAGCAGTTCTTC. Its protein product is CSHPSGGLNEQFF.